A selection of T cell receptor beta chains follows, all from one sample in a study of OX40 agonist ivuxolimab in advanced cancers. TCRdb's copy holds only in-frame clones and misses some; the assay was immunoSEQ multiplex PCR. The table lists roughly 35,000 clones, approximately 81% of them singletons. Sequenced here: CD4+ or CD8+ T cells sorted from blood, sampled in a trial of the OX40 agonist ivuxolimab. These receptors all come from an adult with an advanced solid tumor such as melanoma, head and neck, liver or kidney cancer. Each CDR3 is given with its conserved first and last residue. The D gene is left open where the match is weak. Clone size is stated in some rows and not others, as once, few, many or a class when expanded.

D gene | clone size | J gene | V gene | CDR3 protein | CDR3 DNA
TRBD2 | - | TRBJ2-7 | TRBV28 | CASSFNLAGLSYEQYF | TGTGCCAGCAGTTTCAATCTAGCGGGACTCTCCTACGAGCAGTACTTC
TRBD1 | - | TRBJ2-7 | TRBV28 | CASSPPGTDYEQYF | TGTGCCAGCAGTCCTCCCGGGACAGACTACGAGCAGTACTTC
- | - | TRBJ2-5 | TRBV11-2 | CASSLVGGFQETQYF | TGTGCCAGCAGCTTAGTAGGGGGGTTTCAAGAGACCCAGTACTTC
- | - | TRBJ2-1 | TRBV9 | CASSVVSDGEQFF | TGTGCCAGCAGCGTAGTGAGTGACGGTGAGCAGTTCTTC
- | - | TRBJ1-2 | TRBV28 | CASSTYYGYTF | TGTGCCAGCAGTACGTACTATGGCTACACCTTC
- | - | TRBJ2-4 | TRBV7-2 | CASSPGASRDIQYF | TGTGCCAGCAGCCCAGGGGCAAGCCGGGACATTCAGTACTTC
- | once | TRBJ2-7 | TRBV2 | CASSELGHSSYEQYF | TGTGCCAGCAGTGAACTAGGACACAGCTCCTACGAGCAGTACTTC
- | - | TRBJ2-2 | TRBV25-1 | CASSGSRNTGELFF | TGTGCCAGCAGTGGCAGCCGGAACACCGGGGAGCTGTTTTTT
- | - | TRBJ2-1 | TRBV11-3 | CASSLDRHNEQFF | TGTGCCAGCAGCTTAGATAGGCACAATGAGCAGTTCTTC
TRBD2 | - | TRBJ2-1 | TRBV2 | CASSGTSGRRGSYNEQFF | TGTGCCAGCAGTGGGACTAGCGGGAGGCGGGGGTCCTACAATGAGCAGTTCTTC
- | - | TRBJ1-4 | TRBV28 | CASRRAGTSDEKLFF | TGTGCCAGCAGACGCGCAGGGACATCAGATGAAAAACTGTTTTTT
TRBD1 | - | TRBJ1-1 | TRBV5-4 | CASSKGQGSLNTEAFF | TGTGCCAGCAGCAAGGGACAGGGCAGTTTGAACACTGAAGCTTTCTTT
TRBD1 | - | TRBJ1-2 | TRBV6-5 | CANRQGLNGYTF | TGTGCCAACAGACAGGGACTTAATGGCTACACCTTC
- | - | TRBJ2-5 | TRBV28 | CASRKVFQETQYF | TGTGCCAGCAGAAAGGTCTTCCAAGAGACCCAGTACTTC
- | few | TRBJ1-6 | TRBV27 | CASSPPGRTSPLHF | TGTGCCAGCAGCCCCCCGGGCCGGACGTCACCCCTCCACTTT
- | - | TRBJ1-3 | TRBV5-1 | CASSFGASSGNTIYF | TGCGCCAGCAGCTTTGGGGCCAGCTCTGGAAACACCATATATTTT
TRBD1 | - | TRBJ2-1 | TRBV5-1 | CASSLDRASSYNEQFF | TGCGCCAGCAGCTTAGACAGGGCGAGCTCCTACAATGAGCAGTTCTTC
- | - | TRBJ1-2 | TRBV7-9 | CASSLEAGNRGYTF | TGTGCCAGCAGCTTAGAGGCAGGGAATAGAGGCTACACCTTC
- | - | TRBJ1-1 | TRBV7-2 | CASSLGRQTEAFF | TGTGCCAGCAGCTTAGGACGACAAACTGAAGCTTTCTTT
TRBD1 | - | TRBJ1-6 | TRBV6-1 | CASSGPGTDNSPLHF | TGTGCCAGCAGTGGTCCCGGGACAGATAATTCACCCCTCCACTTT
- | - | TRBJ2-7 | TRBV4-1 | CASSQVIVMREASYEQYF | TGCGCCAGCAGCCAAGTTATAGTTATGAGGGAGGCCTCCTACGAGCAGTACTTC
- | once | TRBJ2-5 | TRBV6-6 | CASRGHSGQETQYF | TGTGCCAGCAGGGGTCACAGCGGACAAGAGACCCAGTACTTC
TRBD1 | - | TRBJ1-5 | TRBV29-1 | CSVSTGGGNQPQHF | TGCAGCGTTTCGACAGGGGGGGGCAATCAGCCCCAGCATTTT
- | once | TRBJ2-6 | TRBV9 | CASSPRQVTSGANVLTF | TGTGCCAGCAGCCCAAGACAGGTGACCTCTGGGGCCAACGTCCTGACTTTC
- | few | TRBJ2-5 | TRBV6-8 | CASPVAGPGETQYF | TGTGCCAGCCCGGTGGCGGGACCAGGGGAGACCCAGTACTTC
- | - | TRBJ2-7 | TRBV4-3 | CASSQDNSFSYEQYF | TGCGCCAGCAGCCAAGATAACAGCTTCTCCTACGAGCAGTACTTC
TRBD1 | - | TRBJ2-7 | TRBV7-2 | CASSFRQGYEQYF | TGTGCCAGCAGCTTCAGACAGGGCTACGAGCAGTACTTC
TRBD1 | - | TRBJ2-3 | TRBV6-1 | CASSEQGASGTQYF | TGTGCCAGCAGTGAACAGGGGGCGTCGGGTACGCAGTATTTT
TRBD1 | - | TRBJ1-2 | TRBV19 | CASSIDTGVYGYTF | TGTGCCAGTAGTATAGATACAGGGGTCTATGGCTACACCTTC
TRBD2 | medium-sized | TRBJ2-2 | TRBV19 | CATRKRLAGSTGELFF | TGTGCCACACGAAAGAGACTAGCGGGATCCACCGGGGAGCTGTTTTTT